The clone carrying this T cell receptor (beta chain) turned up a few times. Study processing details: From reference gene primer amplification, estimates of nucleated cell counts were derived. TCRdb's table, derived via immunoSEQ multiplex PCR, lists solely in-frame clones and lacks some. That table furnishes V, J and clone size, whereas the DNA furnished D and trimming. Seen here are about 42,000 clones, 65% to 80% observed once, and the top ten hold about 27%. These data are taken from a study of blood T cell repertoires in COVID-19. Study-wide background: Nucleic acid was either cDNA or gDNA, and it came from T cells, B-cell-depleted T cells, or PBMCs.

In germline, CDR1 is MNHNY, CDR2 SVGAGI (reference sequence). This CDR3 is built from 17 residues. Losses at the gene ends were 5 bases for V and 8 bases for J; bases not matched to a gene: 10. The chain links TRBV6-6 to TRBJ2-2; 14 nucleotides match TRBD2. This clonotype was obtained from a man older than 75 with acute or convalescent COVID-19. Input material: peripheral blood. DNA for the CDR3: TGTGCCAGCAGTCCGACTAGCGGGAGGGCCCGGGAAGGGGAGCTGTTTTTT. It codes for CASSPTSGRAREGELFF.